One sample yielded the 19 T cell receptor beta chains listed below, sequenced in a study of read filtering for tumor transcriptome and immune sequencing. From 400 to 450 ng of RNA, a library with molecular barcoded alpha/delta and beta/gamma adaptors was made. TCRdb reprocessed the reads via MiXCR and lists one record per CDR3 protein. The top ten clones hold approximately 10% of a sample with approximately 62,000 distinct CDR3 sequences, roughly 19% of them seen once. Sequenced material: a population of CD138-negative cells sorted from bone marrow. These receptors were taken from a donor at least 40 years old with multiple myeloma.

This clonotype was counted ten times or more. This chain links TRBV29-1 with TRBJ2-1; 15 bases are a match to TRBD2. The CDR3 loop spans 16 amino acids. The germline V gene encodes CDR1 SQVTM and CDR2 ANQGSEA. V lost 1 base, J lost 6 bases, and 4 bases stayed unmatched. The CDR3: CSVEAGTSGRFNEQFF. CDR3 DNA: TGCAGCGTTGAAGCCGGGACTAGCGGGAGGTTCAATGAGCAGTTCTTC.

The rearrangement joins TRBV7-7 to TRBJ1-4, with 9 bases matching TRBD1. Germline V gives CDR1 SSHAT, CDR2 FNYEAQ (reference sequence). J lost 6 bases, V lost 5 bases, and 13 bases had no gene match. This CDR3 is 17 amino acids long. The CDR3 region has the DNA TGTGCCAGCAGCCGCCAAATTCACAGGGGGCGCGATGAAAAACTGTTTTTT. It codes for CASSRQIHRGRDEKLFF.

Many counts were recorded for this clonotype. This chain joins TRBV11-2 and TRBJ2-3, with D possibly called TRBD1 or TRBD2 (5 bases each). CDR1 is SGHAT, CDR2 FQNNGV, per germline. The CDR3 spans 16 residues. Deletions cut 5 bases from V and 1 base from J, with 16 bases between. In DNA, the CDR3 is TGTGCCAGCAGCGGAATCGGGACCACTCGCACAGATACGCAGTATTTT. Translated, it gives CASSGIGTTRTDTQYF.

This clonotype was seen ten or more times. CDR3 in amino acids: CSVGPAGRTDTQYF. CDR3 nucleotides: TGCAGCGTTGGACCAGCGGGACGCACAGATACGCAGTATTTT. This rearrangement joins TRBV29-1 to TRBJ2-3; 7 positions match TRBD2. Unmatched junction bases numbered 5, after V lost 4 bases and J lost 1 base. Germline loops: CDR1 SQVTM, CDR2 ANQGSEA. This CDR3 is 14 amino acids long.

As for this clonotype: A much bigger clone sits one base away, suggesting this may be a read error. The rearrangement links TRBV28 to TRBJ2-6; D gene uncertain. CDR1 is MDHEN, CDR2 SYDVKM, per germline. This CDR3 comprises 17 residues. Trimming shortened V by 4 bases and J by 2 bases, and 15 bases separated the two germline ends. DNA for the CDR3: TGTGCCAGCAGTTCACATAGCATTGGGGCTGGGGCCAACGTCCTGACTTTC. This encodes CASSSHSIGAGANVLTF.

The sample holds many counts of this clonotype. This chain connects TRBV5-1 to TRBJ2-1, with D perhaps matching TRBD1 or TRBD2 (5 bases each). Trimming shortened V by 0 bases and J by 8 bases, and 9 bases separated the two germline ends. CDR3 size: 13 residues. Germline CDR1 reads SGHRS; CDR2 reads YFSETQ. Written as DNA, the CDR3 is TGCGCCAGCAGCTTGGGAGGGGTCGATGAGCAGTTCTTC. Its translation: CASSLGGVDEQFF.

This clonotype was seen a few times. V usage is TRBV5-1 and J usage is TRBJ1-3, with D perhaps matching TRBD1 (6 bases). V lost 6 bases, J lost 2 bases, and 9 bases lay in between. Germline CDR1 reads SGHRS; CDR2 reads YFSETQ. The CDR3 consists of 13 residues. CDR3 DNA sequence: TGCGCCAGCAAGAGGGACACTGGAAACACCATATATTTT. Translating gives CASKRDTGNTIYF.

This clonotype has at least ten counts. The chain combines TRBV14 with TRBJ2-5; D gene uncertain. The length of the CDR3 is 14 residues. V was trimmed by 0 bases and J by 1 base, leaving 6 bases between them. Germline values: CDR1 SGHDN, CDR2 FVKESK. CDR3 loop: CASSQDRSQETQYF. In nucleotides, the CDR3 is TGTGCCAGCAGCCAAGACAGGTCCCAAGAGACCCAGTACTTC.

This clonotype was seen at least ten times. This chain links TRBV12-3 or TRBV12-4 with TRBJ2-2, with D possibly being TRBD2 (5 bases). The V end was cut by 3 bases, the J end by 7 bases, with 9 bases between. The CDR3 is made up of 13 amino acids. CDR3 nucleotide sequence: TGTGCCAGCAGTTTCCTTGGAGGCGGGGAGCTGTTTTTT. Its protein is CASSFLGGGELFF.

The chain joins TRBV30 to TRBJ1-1, with 7 bases matching TRBD1. The CDR3 covers 16 residues. Germline loops: CDR1 GTSNPN, CDR2 SVGIG (reference sequence). V shed 4 bases and J 0 bases; nucleotides not matched to a gene: 11. The DNA of the CDR3 is TGTGCCTGGAATGGGGCAGGGGGTGTTGTGAACACTGAAGCTTTCTTT. It encodes CAWNGAGGVVNTEAFF.

This clonotype was detected once. This sequence may be a read error, since a much larger clone differs from it by one base. The chain combines TRBV6-5 with TRBJ1-1; weak D call: TRBD1 (6 bases). Germline CDR1 is MNHEY and CDR2 is SVGAGI. The length of the CDR3 is 13 residues. The CDR3 DNA follows: TGTGCCAGCACTTACAGGGAGAACACTGAAGCTTTCTTT. It yields the protein CASTYRENTEAFF.

Many counts were recorded for this clonotype. This chain connects TRBV20-1 to TRBJ2-1; D unclear. Germline V gene lookup returns CDR1 DFQATT and CDR2 SNEGSKA (reference sequence). The ends were cut back, 4 bases at V and 4 bases at J, with 8 bases in the middle. The CDR3 runs 12 residues. The CDR3 DNA reads as TGCAGTGCTACGACCACTTACAATGAGCAGTTCTTC. As protein: CSATTTYNEQFF.

This clonotype was counted at least ten times. The chain recombines TRBV12-3 or TRBV12-4 with TRBJ2-6; D possibly corresponds to TRBD1 (5 bases). The CDR3 contains 16 residues. V lost 5 bases, J lost 4 bases, and 15 bases lay in between. The CDR3, as DNA: TGTGCCAGCAGTAGCTTCGTGGGGCAAGGGGCCAACGTCCTGACTTTC. This sequence encodes CASSSFVGQGANVLTF.

This clonotype was found a few times. The chain couples TRBV7-9 to TRBJ2-3; TRBD2 matches 14 bases. Germline CDR1 and CDR2: SEHNR and FQNEAQ (reference sequence). The junction had 11 bases not matched to a gene; V was cut back by 5 bases and J by 4 bases. This CDR3 is built from 18 residues. Here the CDR3 reads CASSGRLAGGAGADTQYF. CDR3 DNA sequence: TGTGCCAGCAGCGGTAGACTAGCGGGAGGGGCGGGGGCAGATACGCAGTATTTT.

This clonotype has ten or more counts. This chain connects TRBV28 to TRBJ2-7, with D perhaps TRBD1 (5 bases). The V and J ends lost 6 bases and 4 bases respectively, with 13 bases between them. The CDR3 has 13 amino acids. Germline CDR1 reads MDHEN; CDR2 reads SYDVKM. CDR3: CASSSPDRYEQYF. CDR3 DNA: TGTGCCAGCAGCTCCCCTGACAGATACGAGCAGTACTTC.

The rearrangement joins TRBV6-2 or TRBV6-3 to TRBJ2-1; perhaps TRBD1 as D (6 bases). Germline CDR1 MNHEY, CDR2 SVGEGT. CDR3 length: 15 amino acids. Trimming took 8 bases from V and 6 from J, leaving 20 bases between them. The CDR3 spells CASAPGQWDTNEQFF. The CDR3 DNA reads TGTGCCAGCGCCCCGGGCCAGTGGGACACCAATGAGCAGTTCTTC.

This clonotype was counted only a few times. This may arise from a read error, as a much more abundant clone is one base away. V and J are TRBV20-1 and TRBJ2-3; no clear D gene. CDR1 and CDR2 from the germline V gene are DFQATT and SNEGSKA (reference sequence). Deletions cut 4 bases from V and 1 base from J, with 9 bases between. CDR3 size: 13 residues. CDR3 DNA sequence: TGCAGTGCTACGTCGACTTGCACAGATACGCAGTATTTT. Its translation is CSATSTCTDTQYF.

CDR3 loop: CASSPTSGRSGGEQFF. Written as DNA, the CDR3 is TGTGCCAGCAGCCCGACTAGCGGGAGGTCTGGGGGTGAGCAGTTCTTC. The chain employs TRBV7-9 and TRBJ2-1, with 13 bases identical to TRBD2. CDR1 and CDR2 from the germline V gene are SEHNR and FQNEAQ (reference sequence). The trim removed 5 bases at V and 9 bases at J, leaving 10 bases unmatched. The CDR3 is 16 residues long.

In this sample, this clonotype turned up a few times. V usage is TRBV7-9 and J usage is TRBJ1-5, with TRBD1 matching 10 bases. J lost 3 bases, V lost 5 bases, and 13 bases had no gene match. This CDR3 comprises 18 residues. Germline assignment: CDR1 SEHNR and CDR2 FQNEAQ (reference sequence). The CDR3 nucleotides are TGTGCCAGCAGCCCCCTCGGACCGGGACAGGGGAACAATCAGCCCCAGCATTTT. This encodes CASSPLGPGQGNNQPQHF.